A selection of T cell receptor beta chains follows, all from one sample in a study of T-cell memory formation after mild COVID-19. TCRdb processed the 5' RACE reads anew with MiXCR; each CDR3 protein has one entry. The sample lists hundreds of thousands of distinct CDR3 sequences; approximately 18% were seen once. Sequencing was done on a sample of PBMCs or a T cell subset sorted from them (not recorded which). The source is a young man who had mild COVID-19 (a few samples of this study predate the infection). Cell type and time point are not known. The CDR3 runs from the conserved cysteine through the conserved F or W. The D gene is left open where the match is weak. Only some rows state a clone size, as once, few, many or a class for expanded clones.

v_call	clone_size	j_call	d_call	cdr3_aa	cdr3_nt
TRBV20-1	many	TRBJ2-3	.	CSATGTPGDTQYF	TGCAGTGCTACCGGGACCCCAGGGGATACGCAGTATTTT
TRBV20-1	.	TRBJ1-4	.	CSARGGLEEKLFF	TGCAGTGCTAGAGGGGGTCTAGAAGAAAAACTGTTTTTT
TRBV6-2/TRBV6-3	few	TRBJ1-3	.	CASSYRSDSGNTIYF	TGTGCCAGCAGTTACCGGTCCGACTCTGGAAACACCATATATTTT
TRBV4-3	many	TRBJ1-1	.	CASSQDKNTEAFF	TGCGCCAGCAGCCAAGATAAGAACACTGAAGCTTTCTTT
TRBV5-1	.	TRBJ1-1	TRBD1	CASSAQGGNTEAFF	TGCGCCAGCAGCGCGCAGGGGGGGAACACTGAAGCTTTCTTT
TRBV5-1	few	TRBJ1-2	TRBD1	CASSIPGQPLYGYTF	TGCGCCAGCAGCATCCCGGGACAGCCTCTCTATGGCTACACCTTC
TRBV27	.	TRBJ1-1	.	CARGGFTEAFF	TGTGCCAGAGGCGGTTTTACTGAAGCTTTCTTT
TRBV15	many	TRBJ2-7	.	CATSRVGWGSRYEQYF	TGTGCCACCAGCAGAGTAGGTTGGGGATCTCGGTACGAGCAGTACTTC
TRBV19	.	TRBJ2-3	TRBD2	CASSILTSGTDTQYF	TGTGCCAGTAGTATACTCACTAGCGGCACAGATACGCAGTATTTT
TRBV18	few	TRBJ1-5	.	CASSPPLASGVKPQHF	TGTGCCAGCTCACCACCCTTGGCCTCGGGGGTGAAGCCCCAGCATTTT
TRBV18	.	TRBJ1-1	.	CASSPERNTEAFF	TGTGCCAGCTCACCTGAACGGAACACTGAAGCTTTCTTT
TRBV5-5	.	TRBJ1-2	.	CASSGRHNLGVYGYTF	TGTGCCAGCAGCGGACGACACAACCTGGGCGTCTATGGCTACACCTTC
TRBV5-1	few	TRBJ1-1	.	CASSFDARSTEAFF	TGCGCCAGCAGCTTTGACGCAAGGAGCACTGAAGCTTTCTTT
TRBV5-6	few	TRBJ2-4	TRBD1	CASSTLDRVVNIQYF	TGTGCCAGCAGCACACTTGACAGGGTGGTAAACATTCAGTACTTC
TRBV24-1	.	TRBJ2-4	.	CATSEAGVFSIQYF	TGTGCCACCAGTGAGGCAGGGGTTTTTAGCATTCAGTACTTC
TRBV7-2	few	TRBJ2-3	.	CASSSGVRVFTDTQYF	TGTGCCAGCAGCTCAGGCGTTCGGGTTTTTACAGATACGCAGTATTTT
TRBV3-1	.	TRBJ2-4	.	CASSQDNTEDIQYF	TGTGCCAGCAGCCAAGATAACACGGAGGACATTCAGTACTTC
TRBV7-8	.	TRBJ2-5	TRBD1	CASSPQGQTQYF	TGTGCCAGCAGCCCACAGGGGCAGACCCAGTACTTC
TRBV11-2	few	TRBJ2-1	TRBD1	CASSLWIVQGNEQFF	TGTGCCAGCAGCTTATGGATCGTACAGGGGAATGAGCAGTTCTTC
TRBV5-1	many	TRBJ2-5	.	CASSLDGMGKTQYF	TGCGCCAGCAGCTTGGATGGGATGGGGAAGACCCAGTACTTC
TRBV12-3/TRBV12-4	.	TRBJ1-5	.	CASSLIPGSQPQHF	TGTGCCAGCAGTTTGATCCCCGGGAGCCAGCCCCAGCATTTT
TRBV20-1	.	TRBJ2-2	.	CSARKVATVNTGELFF	TGCAGTGCTAGAAAGGTCGCCACGGTCAACACCGGGGAGCTGTTTTTT
TRBV7-2	once	TRBJ1-3	.	CASSSGPGNPIYF	TGTGCCAGCAGCTCGGGACCGGGGAATCCCATATATTTT
TRBV29-1	many	TRBJ1-1	TRBD1	CSVGQGDTEAFF	TGCAGCGTTGGGCAGGGGGACACTGAAGCTTTCTTT
TRBV27	many	TRBJ2-6	.	CASSPMVGVAGANVLTF	TGTGCCAGCAGTCCCATGGTGGGTGTCGCTGGGGCCAACGTCCTGACTTTC
TRBV4-2	.	TRBJ1-1	.	CASSQEGVRSSPRTEAFF	TGTGCCAGCAGCCAAGAAGGGGTAAGGTCCTCGCCGAGGACTGAAGCTTTCTTT